The T cell receptor (beta chain) described here comes from a study of read filtering for tumor transcriptome and immune sequencing. Study context: R-ISS stage counts were fewer than ten for I, about 15 for II, roughly seven for III. Whole-study findings and limits: IR-seq and RNA-seq agreed better without single-read clonotypes. Compared with RNA-seq, IR-seq gave much higher clonotype depth and reliability.

From 350 to 500 ng of RNA, a library with molecular barcoded alpha/delta and beta/gamma adaptors was made. TCRdb itself ran the reads through MiXCR, one entry per CDR3 protein. Of 48,000 or so distinct CDR3 sequences in the sample, around a fifth were seen once. V was clipped by 2 bases and J by 5 bases, with 6 bases between them. The CDR3 totals 12 residues. The germline V gene encodes CDR1 DFQATT and CDR2 SNEGSKA (reference sequence). This clonotype was seen ten or more times. Its matching antigen is unknown. The V gene is TRBV20-1, the J gene TRBJ2-2, with D unresolved. The receptor comes from a donor at least 40 years old with multiple myeloma. Input material: a population of CD138-negative cells sorted from bone marrow. The CDR3: CSARRETGELFF. CDR3 nucleotides: TGCAGTGCTAGAAGGGAAACCGGGGAGCTGTTTTTT.